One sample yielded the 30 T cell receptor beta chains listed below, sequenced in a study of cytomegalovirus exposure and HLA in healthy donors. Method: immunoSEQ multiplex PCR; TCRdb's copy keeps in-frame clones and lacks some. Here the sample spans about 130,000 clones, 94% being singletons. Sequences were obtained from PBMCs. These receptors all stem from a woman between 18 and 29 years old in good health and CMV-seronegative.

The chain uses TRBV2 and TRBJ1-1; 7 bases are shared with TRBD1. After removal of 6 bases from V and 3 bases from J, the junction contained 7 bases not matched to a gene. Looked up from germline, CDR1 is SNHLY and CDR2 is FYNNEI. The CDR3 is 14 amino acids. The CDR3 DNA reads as TGTGCCAGCAGCTTCGGAACAGGGGACACTGAAGCTTTCTTT. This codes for CASSFGTGDTEAFF.

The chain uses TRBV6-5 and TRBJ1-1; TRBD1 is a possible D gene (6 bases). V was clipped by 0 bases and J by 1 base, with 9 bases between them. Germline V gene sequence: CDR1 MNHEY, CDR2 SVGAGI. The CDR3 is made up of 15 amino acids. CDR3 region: CASSYSGAANTEAFF. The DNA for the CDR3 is TGTGCCAGCAGTTACTCGGGGGCGGCGAACACTGAAGCTTTCTTT.

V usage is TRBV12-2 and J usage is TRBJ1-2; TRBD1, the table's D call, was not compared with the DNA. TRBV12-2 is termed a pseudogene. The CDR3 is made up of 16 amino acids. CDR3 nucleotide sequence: TGTGCAAGTCGCTTCCACAGGGTTACGGAAGATTCTGGCTACACCTTC. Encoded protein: CASRFHRVTEDSGYTF.

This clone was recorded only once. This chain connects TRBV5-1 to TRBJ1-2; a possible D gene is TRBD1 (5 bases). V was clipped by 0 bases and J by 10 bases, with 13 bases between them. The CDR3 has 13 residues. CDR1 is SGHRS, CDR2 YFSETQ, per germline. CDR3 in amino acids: CASSLGGGDFYTF. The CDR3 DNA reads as TGCGCCAGCAGCTTGGGAGGTGGGGACTTCTACACCTTC.

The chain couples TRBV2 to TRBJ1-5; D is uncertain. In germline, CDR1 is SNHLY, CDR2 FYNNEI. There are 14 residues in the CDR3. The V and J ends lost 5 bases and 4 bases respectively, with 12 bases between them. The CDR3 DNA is TGTGCCAGCAGTCCACCTATCCCTAATCAGCCCCAGCATTTT. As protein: CASSPPIPNQPQHF.

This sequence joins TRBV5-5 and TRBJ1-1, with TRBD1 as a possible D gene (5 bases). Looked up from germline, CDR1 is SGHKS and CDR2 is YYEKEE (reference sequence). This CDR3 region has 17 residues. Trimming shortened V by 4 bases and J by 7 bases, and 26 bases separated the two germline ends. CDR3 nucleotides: TGTGCCAGCAGCGTGGACCGGGCCACAGCCCTCGGGGGTGAAGCTTTCTTT. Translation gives CASSVDRATALGGEAFF.

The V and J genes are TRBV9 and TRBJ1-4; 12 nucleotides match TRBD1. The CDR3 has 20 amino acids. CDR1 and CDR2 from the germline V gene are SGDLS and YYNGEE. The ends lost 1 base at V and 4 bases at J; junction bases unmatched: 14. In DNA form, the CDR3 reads TGTGCCAGCAGCGTATCGGTGGGACAGGGGGCCGGCGGTGGTAATGAAAAACTGTTTTTT. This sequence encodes CASSVSVGQGAGGGNEKLFF.

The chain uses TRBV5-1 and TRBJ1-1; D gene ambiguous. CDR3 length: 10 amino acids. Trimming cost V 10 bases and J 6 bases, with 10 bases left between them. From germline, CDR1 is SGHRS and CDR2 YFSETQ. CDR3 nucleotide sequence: TGCGCCCCCGGGATACCTGAAGCTTTCTTT. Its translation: CAPGIPEAFF.

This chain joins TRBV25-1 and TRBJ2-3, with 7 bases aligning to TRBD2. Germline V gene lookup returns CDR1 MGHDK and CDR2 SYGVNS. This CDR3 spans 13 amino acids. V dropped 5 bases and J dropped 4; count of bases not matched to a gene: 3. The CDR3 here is CASSLGGADTQYF. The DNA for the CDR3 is TGTGCCAGCAGTTTGGGGGGGGCAGATACGCAGTATTTT. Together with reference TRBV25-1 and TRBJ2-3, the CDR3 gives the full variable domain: EADIYQTPRYLVIGTGKKITLECSQTMGHDKMYWYQQDPGMELHLIHYSYGVNSTEKGDLSSESTVSRIRTEHFPLTLESARPSHTSQYLCASSLGGADTQYFGPGTRLTVL.

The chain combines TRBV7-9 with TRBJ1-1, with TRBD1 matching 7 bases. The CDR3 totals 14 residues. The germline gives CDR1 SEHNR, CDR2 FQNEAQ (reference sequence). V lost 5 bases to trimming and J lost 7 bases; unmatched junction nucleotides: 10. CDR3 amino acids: CASSRDSATREAFF. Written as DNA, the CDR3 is TGTGCCAGCAGCCGGGACAGCGCCACACGTGAAGCTTTCTTT.

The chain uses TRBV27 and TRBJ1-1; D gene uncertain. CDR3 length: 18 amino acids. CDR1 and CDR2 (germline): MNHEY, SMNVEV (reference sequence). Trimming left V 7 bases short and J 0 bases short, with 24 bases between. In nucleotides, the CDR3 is TGTGCCAGCAACACCGGCCTTATTAGCGGTGGGGTGAACACTGAAGCTTTCTTT. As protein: CASNTGLISGGVNTEAFF.

The CDR3 here is CASSRGVNTEAFF. The CDR3 DNA sequence: TGTGCCAGCTCGCGGGGTGTGAACACTGAAGCTTTCTTT. The chain recombines TRBV6-4 with TRBJ1-1; D remains ambiguous. Germline assignment: CDR1 MRHNA and CDR2 SNTAGT. The CDR3 covers 13 residues. V lost 8 bases and J lost 0, with 10 bases in between.

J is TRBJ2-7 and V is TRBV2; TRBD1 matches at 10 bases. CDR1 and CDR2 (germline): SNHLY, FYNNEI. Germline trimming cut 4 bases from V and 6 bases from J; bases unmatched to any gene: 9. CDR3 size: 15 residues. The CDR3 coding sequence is TGTGCCAGCAGTGCTTCGACAGGGGGCACAGTCGAGCAGTACTTC. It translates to CASSASTGGTVEQYF.

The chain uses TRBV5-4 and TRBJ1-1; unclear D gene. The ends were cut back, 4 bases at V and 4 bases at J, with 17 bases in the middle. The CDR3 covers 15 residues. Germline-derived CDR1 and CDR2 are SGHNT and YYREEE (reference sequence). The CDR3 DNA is TGTGCCAGCAGCCCAAAAACCCCGGGTTTCACTGAAGCTTTCTTT. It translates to CASSPKTPGFTEAFF.

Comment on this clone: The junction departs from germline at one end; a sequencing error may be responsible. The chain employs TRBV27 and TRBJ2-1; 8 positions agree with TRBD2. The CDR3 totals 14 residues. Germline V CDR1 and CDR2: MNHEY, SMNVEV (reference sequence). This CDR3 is CASSYSGVYSEQFF. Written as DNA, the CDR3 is TGTGCCAGCAGCTATAGCGGGGTTTACAGTGAGCAGTTCTTC.

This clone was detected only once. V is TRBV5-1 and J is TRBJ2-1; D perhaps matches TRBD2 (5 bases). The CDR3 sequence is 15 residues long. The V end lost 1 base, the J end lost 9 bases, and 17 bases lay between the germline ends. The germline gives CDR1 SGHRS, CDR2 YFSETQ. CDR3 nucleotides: TGCGCCAGCAGCTTGCTGGGTATGGGTCGGGGTGAGCAGTTCTTC. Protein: CASSLLGMGRGEQFF.

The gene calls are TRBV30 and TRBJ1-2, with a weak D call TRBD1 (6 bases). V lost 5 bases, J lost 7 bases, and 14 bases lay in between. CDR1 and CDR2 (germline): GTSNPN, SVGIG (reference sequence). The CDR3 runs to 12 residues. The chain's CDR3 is CAWWFVRGGYTF. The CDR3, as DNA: TGTGCCTGGTGGTTTGTCAGGGGTGGCTACACCTTC. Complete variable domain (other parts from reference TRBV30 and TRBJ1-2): SQTIHQWPATLVQPVGSPLSLECTVEGTSNPNLYWYRQAAGRGLQLLFYSVGIGQISSEVPQNLSASRPQDRQFILSSKKLLLSDSGFYLCAWWFVRGGYTFGSGTRLTVV.

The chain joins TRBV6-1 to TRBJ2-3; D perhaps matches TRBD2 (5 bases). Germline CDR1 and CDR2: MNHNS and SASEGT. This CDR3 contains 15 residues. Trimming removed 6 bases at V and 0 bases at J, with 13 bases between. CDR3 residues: CASRRVDPSTDTQYF. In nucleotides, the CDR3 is TGTGCCAGCAGGAGGGTTGACCCTAGCACAGATACGCAGTATTTT.

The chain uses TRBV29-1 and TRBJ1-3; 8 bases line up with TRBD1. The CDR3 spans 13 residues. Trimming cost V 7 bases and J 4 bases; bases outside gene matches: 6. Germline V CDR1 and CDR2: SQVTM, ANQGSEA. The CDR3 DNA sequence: TGCAGCGCGATGTGGGACAGGGGAAACACCATATATTTT. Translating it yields CSAMWDRGNTIYF.

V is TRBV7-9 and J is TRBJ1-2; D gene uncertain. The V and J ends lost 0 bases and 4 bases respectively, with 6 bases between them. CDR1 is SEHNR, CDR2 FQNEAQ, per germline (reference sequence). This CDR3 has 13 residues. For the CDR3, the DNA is TGTGCCAGCAGCTTAGCTATTCGCTATGGCTACACCTTC. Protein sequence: CASSLAIRYGYTF.

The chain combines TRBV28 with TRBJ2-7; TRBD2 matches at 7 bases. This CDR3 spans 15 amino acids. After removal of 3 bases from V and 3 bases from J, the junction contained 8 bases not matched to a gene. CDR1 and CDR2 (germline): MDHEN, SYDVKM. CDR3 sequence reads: CASSLVAGRLYEQYF. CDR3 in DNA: TGTGCCAGCAGTTTGGTAGCCGGGAGGCTCTACGAGCAGTACTTC. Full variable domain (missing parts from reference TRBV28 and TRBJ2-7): DVKVTQSSRYLVKRTGEKVFLECVQDMDHENMFWYRQDPGLGLRLIYFSYDVKMKEKGDIPEGYSVSREKKERFSLILESASTNQTSMYLCASSLVAGRLYEQYFGPGTRLTVT.

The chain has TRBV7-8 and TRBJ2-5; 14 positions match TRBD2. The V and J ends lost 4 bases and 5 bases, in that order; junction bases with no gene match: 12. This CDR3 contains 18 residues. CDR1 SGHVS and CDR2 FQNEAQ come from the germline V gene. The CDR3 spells CASSSYHGTSGRGETQYF. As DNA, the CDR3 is TGTGCCAGCAGCTCCTACCATGGGACTAGCGGGAGAGGGGAGACCCAGTACTTC.

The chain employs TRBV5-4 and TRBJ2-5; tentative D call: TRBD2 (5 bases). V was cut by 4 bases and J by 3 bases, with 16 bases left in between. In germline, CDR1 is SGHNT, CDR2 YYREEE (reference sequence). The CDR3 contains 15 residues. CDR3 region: CASSPSLAQEETQYF. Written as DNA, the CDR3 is TGTGCCAGCAGCCCATCGCTAGCTCAGGAAGAGACCCAGTACTTC.

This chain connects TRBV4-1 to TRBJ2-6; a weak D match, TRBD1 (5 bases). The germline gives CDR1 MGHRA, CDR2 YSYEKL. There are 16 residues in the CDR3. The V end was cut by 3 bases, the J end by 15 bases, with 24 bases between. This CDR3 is CASSQTTFSGYTGLTF. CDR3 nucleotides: TGCGCCAGCAGCCAGACGACCTTCTCAGGGTATACGGGCCTGACTTTC.

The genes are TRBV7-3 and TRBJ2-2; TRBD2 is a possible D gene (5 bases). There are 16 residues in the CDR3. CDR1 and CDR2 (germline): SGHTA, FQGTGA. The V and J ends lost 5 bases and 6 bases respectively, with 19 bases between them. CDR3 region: CASSPTGISSPGELFF. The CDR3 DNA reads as TGTGCCAGCAGCCCGACCGGGATTTCATCCCCCGGGGAGCTGTTTTTT. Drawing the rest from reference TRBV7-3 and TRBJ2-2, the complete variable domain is GAGVSQTPSNKVTEKGKYVELRCDPISGHTALYWYRQSLGQGPEFLIYFQGTGAADDSGLPNDRFFAVRPEGSVSTLKIQRTERGDSAVYLCASSPTGISSPGELFFGEGSRLTVL.

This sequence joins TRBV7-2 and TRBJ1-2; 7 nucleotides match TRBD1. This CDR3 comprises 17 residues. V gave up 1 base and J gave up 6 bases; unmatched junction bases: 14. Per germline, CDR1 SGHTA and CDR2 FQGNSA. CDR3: CASSLVGTRGMNDGYTF. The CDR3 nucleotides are TGTGCCAGCAGCTTAGTTGGGACCAGGGGGATGAACGATGGCTACACCTTC.

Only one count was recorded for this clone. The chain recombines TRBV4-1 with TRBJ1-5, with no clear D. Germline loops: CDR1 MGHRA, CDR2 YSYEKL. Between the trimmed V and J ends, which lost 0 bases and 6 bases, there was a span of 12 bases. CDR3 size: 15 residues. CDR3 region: CASSQDPEGSQPQHF. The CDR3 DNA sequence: TGCGCCAGCAGCCAAGATCCGGAGGGTAGTCAGCCCCAGCATTTT.

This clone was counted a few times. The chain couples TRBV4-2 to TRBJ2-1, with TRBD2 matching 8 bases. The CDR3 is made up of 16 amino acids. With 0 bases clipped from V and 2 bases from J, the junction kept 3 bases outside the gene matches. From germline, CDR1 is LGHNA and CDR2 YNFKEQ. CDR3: CASSQDEGLAYNEQFF. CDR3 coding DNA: TGTGCCAGCAGCCAAGATGAGGGACTAGCCTACAATGAGCAGTTCTTC.

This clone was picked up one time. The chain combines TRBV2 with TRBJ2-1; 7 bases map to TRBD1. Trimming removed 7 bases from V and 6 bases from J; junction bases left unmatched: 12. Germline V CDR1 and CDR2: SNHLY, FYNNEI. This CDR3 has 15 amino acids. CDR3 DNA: TGTGCCAGCAAGGATGGCGAGGGGGCGCGCAATGAGCAGTTCTTC. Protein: CASKDGEGARNEQFF.

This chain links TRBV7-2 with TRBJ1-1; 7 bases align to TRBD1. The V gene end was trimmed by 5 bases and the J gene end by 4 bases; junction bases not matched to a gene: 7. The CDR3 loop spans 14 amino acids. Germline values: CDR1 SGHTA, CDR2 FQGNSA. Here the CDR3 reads CASSLTGISTEAFF. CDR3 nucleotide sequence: TGTGCCAGCAGCCTGACAGGGATCAGCACTGAAGCTTTCTTT.